One T cell receptor (beta chain) is described in this entry. The data were taken from a study of cytomegalovirus exposure and HLA in healthy donors. CDR3 size: 17 residues. In germline, CDR1 is GTSNPN, CDR2 SVGIG (reference sequence). With 2 bases removed from V and 0 bases from J, the gap between germline ends came to 20 bases. Researchers ran the PCR with 60 Vbeta and 13 Jbeta primers. Produced via immunoSEQ multiplex PCR; TCRdb's table is partial and in-frame only. Of 97,000 or so clones in the sample, 50% to 70% were seen once. The clonotype comes from a human donor in good health. The chain links TRBV30 to TRBJ2-7, with D perhaps TRBD2 (5 bases). The specimen sequenced was PBMCs. CDR3 DNA: TGTGCCTGGAGTATGGTCGGAGGAGCATCCTTCTCCTACGAGCAGTACTTC. Translating it yields CAWSMVGGASFSYEQYF.